This entry lists 25 T cell receptor beta chains sequenced from one sample in a study of OX40 agonist ivuxolimab in advanced cancers. Profiling relied on immunoSEQ multiplex PCR, and the TCRdb table lists in-frame clones only, not all of them. The sample includes roughly 92,000 clones, 84% of them seen just once. The material sequenced was CD4+ or CD8+ T cells sorted from blood, taken in a trial of the OX40 agonist ivuxolimab. All receptors come from an adult with an advanced solid tumor such as melanoma, head and neck, liver or kidney cancer.

This clone occurred once. This chain connects TRBV5-6 to TRBJ1-2; no reliable D call. The CDR3 runs to 13 residues. Germline assignment: CDR1 SGHDT and CDR2 YYEEEE. V was cut by 1 base and J by 6 bases, with 10 bases left in between. The CDR3 region is CASSLLQVHGYTF. The CDR3 coding sequence is TGTGCCAGCAGCTTGTTGCAGGTCCATGGCTACACCTTC. The variable domain in full, with the rest retrieved from reference TRBV5-6 and TRBJ1-2, is DAGVTQSPTHLIKTRGQQVTLRCSPKSGHDTVSWYQQALGQGPQFIFQYYEEEERQRGNFPDRFSGHQFPNYSSELNVNALLLGDSALYLCASSLLQVHGYTFGSGTRLTVV.

This clone was picked up a small number of times. The V gene is TRBV10-3, the J gene TRBJ1-5; D not certain. Germline V CDR1 and CDR2: ENHRY, SYGVKD. V shed 3 bases and J shed 0 bases, with 12 bases lying between them. The CDR3 consists of 16 residues. CDR3 in amino acids: CAISEGRVISNQPQHF. Here the CDR3 DNA reads TGTGCCATCAGTGAAGGGAGGGTAATTAGCAATCAGCCCCAGCATTTT.

The chain recombines TRBV19 with TRBJ2-7; a possible D gene is TRBD1 (6 bases). Trimming removed 5 bases from V and 2 bases from J, with 19 bases in between. The CDR3 totals 16 residues. Germline CDR1 LNHDA, CDR2 SQIVND (reference sequence). CDR3 sequence reads: CASSPYTGSYTYEQYF. The CDR3 DNA is TGTGCCAGTAGTCCCTATACAGGGTCGTACACCTACGAGCAGTACTTC.

The rearrangement links TRBV6-1 to TRBJ1-5, with D uncertain. Per germline, CDR1 MNHNS and CDR2 SASEGT. The CDR3 is 14 amino acids. V lost 3 bases and J lost 3, with 9 bases in between. CDR3 bases: TGTGCCAGCAGTGATGGAACTGACAATCAGCCCCAGCATTTT. It translates to CASSDGTDNQPQHF.

The V and J genes are TRBV6-6 and TRBJ2-7; unclear D gene. The CDR3 runs 11 residues. The ends were cut back, 4 bases at V and 5 bases at J, with 6 bases in the middle. The V gene's germline CDR1 is MNHNY and CDR2 SVGAGI (reference sequence). CDR3 amino acids: CASSSFHEQYF. The CDR3 DNA reads as TGTGCCAGCAGTTCCTTTCACGAGCAGTACTTC.

The chain couples TRBV11-3 to TRBJ2-7; 12 bases align to TRBD1. The trim removed 5 bases at V and 5 bases at J, leaving 7 bases unmatched. CDR1 is SGHNT and CDR2 is YENEEA in the germline V gene. The CDR3 is made up of 15 amino acids. The CDR3 reads CASSEGQGAVDEQYF. The CDR3, as DNA: TGTGCCAGCAGCGAGGGACAGGGGGCGGTCGACGAGCAGTACTTC.

The genes are TRBV11-2 and TRBJ2-1; 11 bases align to TRBD2. With V trimmed by 3 bases and J by 0 bases, 7 bases remained unmatched. CDR3 length equals 18 residues. CDR1 and CDR2 from the germline V gene are SGHAT and FQNNGV. The CDR3 nucleotides are TGTGCCAGCAGCTTGCGACTAGCGGGAATGGGCTCCTACAATGAGCAGTTCTTC. This sequence encodes CASSLRLAGMGSYNEQFF.

The gene calls are TRBV19 and TRBJ1-5, with D unresolved. The length of the CDR3 is 17 residues. V lost 6 bases and J 2 bases, leaving 20 bases between the germline ends. Germline values: CDR1 LNHDA, CDR2 SQIVND (reference sequence). The CDR3 loop reads CASRSADFFEGNQPQHF. In DNA form, the CDR3 reads TGTGCCAGTAGGTCGGCAGATTTCTTTGAAGGCAATCAGCCCCAGCATTTT.

The CDR3 is CTSSQVSLAGCNIAKNIQYF. The CDR3 DNA is TGCACCAGCAGCCAAGTCTCCCTAGCGGGATGTAACATAGCCAAAAACATTCAGTACTTC. This chain links TRBV1 with TRBJ2-4; TRBD2, as called in the table, went unchecked against the DNA. TRBV1 constitutes a pseudogene. The CDR3 runs 20 residues.

V gene TRBV5-1 combines with J gene TRBJ2-5, with TRBD2 identical over 8 bases. The CDR3 has 14 amino acids. V lost 4 bases, J lost 4 bases, and 6 bases stayed unmatched. CDR1 is SGHRS and CDR2 is YFSETQ in the germline V gene. In nucleotides, the CDR3 is TGCGCCAGCAGCGGAGTAGCGGGGTTAGAGACCCAGTACTTC. Translation gives CASSGVAGLETQYF.

This chain links TRBV6-6 with TRBJ2-3; 11 nucleotides match TRBD1. This CDR3 is built from 15 residues. CDR1 and CDR2 (germline): MNHNY, SVGAGI (reference sequence). With V trimmed by 5 bases and J by 3 bases, 4 bases remained unmatched. Here the CDR3 DNA reads TGTGCCAGCAGTCCCGGGACAGGGGGGACAGATACGCAGTATTTT. Its translation is CASSPGTGGTDTQYF.

The chain uses TRBV5-1 and TRBJ2-3; possible D gene TRBD2, 6 bases. The V end lost 0 bases, the J end lost 0 bases, and 11 bases lay between the germline ends. CDR3 length: 16 residues. Germline CDR1 is SGHRS and CDR2 is YFSETQ. The CDR3 nucleotides read TGCGCCAGCAGCTTGGGGTCTAGCGCCAGCACAGATACGCAGTATTTT. Protein sequence: CASSLGSSASTDTQYF.

The chain links TRBV7-6 to TRBJ2-3; TRBD2 matches 12 bases. Germline CDR1 is SGHVS and CDR2 is FNYEAQ. This CDR3 comprises 15 residues. V lost 1 base and J lost 10; bases outside the gene matches: 6. CDR3 amino acids: CASSLEASGGVAQYF. The CDR3 region has the DNA TGTGCCAGCAGCTTAGAGGCTAGCGGGGGGGTAGCGCAGTATTTT.

The V call is TRBV7-2, the J call TRBJ1-1; 8 bases are shared with TRBD1. CDR1 is SGHTA, CDR2 FQGNSA, per germline. V lost 5 bases and J lost 5; bases outside the gene matches: 13. The CDR3 is made up of 16 amino acids. The CDR3 DNA reads as TGTGCCAGCAGCCCCAGGGGGCAGGGGCGGAGAACTGAAGCTTTCTTT. Protein sequence: CASSPRGQGRRTEAFF.

The table lists this clone with a count of one. The chain employs TRBV7-3 and TRBJ2-3, with no clear D. V was clipped by 0 bases and J by 2 bases, with 12 bases between them. CDR3 length: 16 residues. The germline V gene has CDR1 SGHTA and CDR2 FQGTGA. In DNA, the CDR3 is TGTGCCAGCAGCTTAACAGAAGCTAGGACCACAGATACGCAGTATTTT. Encoded protein: CASSLTEARTTDTQYF.

V usage is TRBV5-1 and J usage is TRBJ2-1; 7 nucleotides agree with TRBD2. The CDR3 sequence is 16 residues long. CDR1 is SGHRS, CDR2 YFSETQ, per germline. The V segment lost 0 bases and the J segment 7 bases; nucleotides outside the gene matches: 10. CDR3 coding DNA: TGCGCCAGCAGCTTGGGAGCCCGAGCGGGACGTAATGAGCAGTTCTTC. It specifies CASSLGARAGRNEQFF.

This clone was observed once. The V and J genes are TRBV10-3 and TRBJ2-7; D unresolved. The CDR3 covers 14 residues. The V and J ends lost 0 bases and 6 bases respectively, with 12 bases between them. Germline CDR1 and CDR2: ENHRY and SYGVKD. The CDR3 is CAISESIGWGEQYF. CDR3 DNA: TGTGCCATCAGTGAGTCCATAGGGTGGGGCGAGCAGTACTTC.

This clone has a handful of counts. This rearrangement joins TRBV6-1 to TRBJ1-5; D gene uncertain. The germline CDR1 and CDR2 sequences are MNHNS and SASEGT. Trimming removed 1 base at V and 6 bases at J, with 7 bases between. This CDR3 contains 13 residues. The CDR3 nucleotides are TGTGCCAGCAGTGAAGGAAAAGTTCAGCCCCAGCATTTT. This translates into CASSEGKVQPQHF.

V gene TRBV19 combines with J gene TRBJ2-1; 10 bases match TRBD1. The germline V gene encodes CDR1 LNHDA and CDR2 SQIVND (reference sequence). CDR3 length: 15 amino acids. The V gene end was trimmed by 5 bases and the J gene end by 6 bases; junction bases not matched to a gene: 7. The CDR3 spells CASSLRTGGGNEQFF. The CDR3 DNA follows: TGTGCCAGTAGTTTAAGGACAGGGGGGGGCAATGAGCAGTTCTTC.

CDR3 DNA sequence: TGCAGCGTTGGGTCCACCTACAATGAGCAGTTCTTC. This translates into CSVGSTYNEQFF. This chain joins TRBV29-1 and TRBJ2-1; D uncertain. V shed 4 bases and J shed 2 bases, with 6 bases lying between them. Germline V gives CDR1 SQVTM, CDR2 ANQGSEA. The CDR3 is 12 amino acids.

V is TRBV7-9 and J is TRBJ1-2, with D possibly being TRBD1 (6 bases). CDR3 length: 14 residues. V was shortened by 1 base and J by 8 bases, with 14 bases between the two germline ends. CDR1 SEHNR and CDR2 FQNEAQ come from the germline V gene (reference sequence). Here the CDR3 reads CASSLDETGRGYTF. The CDR3 DNA follows: TGTGCCAGCAGCTTAGATGAGACAGGTCGCGGCTACACCTTC.

V and J are TRBV4-2 and TRBJ2-3; TRBD2 aligns across 11 bases. CDR1 and CDR2 (germline): LGHNA, YNFKEQ. The CDR3 has 16 residues. The V segment lost 4 bases and the J segment 0 bases; nucleotides outside the gene matches: 3. The CDR3 DNA sequence: TGTGCCAGCAGCCCCCGGACTAGCGGGAGCACAGATACGCAGTATTTT. Translated: CASSPRTSGSTDTQYF.

The rearrangement links TRBV7-3 to TRBJ2-1, with 8 bases lining up with TRBD2. The CDR3 runs 13 residues. V shed 8 bases, J shed 0 bases, and the junction held 0 bases outside the gene matches. Looked up from germline, CDR1 is SGHTA and CDR2 is FQGTGA. The CDR3 is CASGTSSYNEQFF. CDR3 in DNA: TGTGCCAGCGGGACTAGCTCCTACAATGAGCAGTTCTTC.

The rearrangement uses TRBV10-2 and TRBJ2-3; D not certain. Germline V gene lookup returns CDR1 WSHSY and CDR2 SAAADI. Deletions cut 6 bases from V and 1 base from J, with 17 bases between. This CDR3 region has 16 residues. The CDR3 DNA reads as TGCGCCAGCAGGCGCGACCTCGCCGCGGGCACAGATACGCAGTATTTT. Amino acid sequence: CASRRDLAAGTDTQYF.

This clone was observed a single time. V is TRBV2 and J is TRBJ2-1; TRBD2 matches at 12 bases. V trimming: 2 bases; J trimming: 5 bases; junction bases outside the gene matches: 7. The CDR3 has 17 amino acids. Germline CDR1 and CDR2: SNHLY and FYNNEI. The CDR3 region has the DNA TGTGCCAGCAGTGAAATGGCTAGCGGGAGGGCACACAATGAGCAGTTCTTC. It yields the protein CASSEMASGRAHNEQFF. The variable domain in full, completed from reference TRBV2 and TRBJ2-1, reads EPEVTQTPSHQVTQMGQEVILRCVPISNHLYFYWYRQILGQKVEFLVSFYNNEISEKSEIFDDQFSVERPDGSNFTLKIRSTKLEDSAMYFCASSEMASGRAHNEQFFGPGTRLTVL.